This passage covers 28 T cell receptor beta chains from one sample sequenced in a study of early T cells in non-severe SARS-CoV-2 infection. In TCRdb, the 5' RACE reads were re-called with MiXCR into one record per CDR3 protein. The sample records fewer than 40,000 distinct CDR3 sequences, 5% to 6.5% being singletons. Sample: whole blood. Receptor source: an adult who was a healthcare worker with PCR-confirmed SARS-CoV-2 infection or an uninfected control (not recorded which).

The gene calls are TRBV20-1 and TRBJ2-7; D gene uncertain. Between the trimmed V and J ends, which lost 1 base and 2 bases, there was a span of 12 bases. CDR1 and CDR2 (germline): DFQATT, SNEGSKA (reference sequence). The CDR3 sequence is 14 residues long. The CDR3 coding sequence is TGCAGTGCTAGAGCCCTCACCCGGGCCTACGAGCAGTACTTC. Protein sequence: CSARALTRAYEQYF.

This clonotype was seen at least ten times. V is TRBV12-3 or TRBV12-4 and J is TRBJ2-1; 8 bases match TRBD2. The V and J ends lost 5 bases and 8 bases, in that order; junction bases with no gene match: 20. CDR3 size: 18 residues. This chain's CDR3 is CASSRMASGLAPSDEQFF. The CDR3 nucleotides are TGTGCCAGCAGTAGAATGGCTAGCGGGCTGGCGCCTTCGGATGAGCAGTTCTTC.

V usage is TRBV6-2 or TRBV6-3 and J usage is TRBJ1-4, with 8 bases identical to TRBD1. Looked up from germline, CDR1 is MNHEY and CDR2 is SVGEGT. The J segment lost 5 bases and the V segment lost 4 bases, leaving 6 bases of the junction unmatched. CDR3 size: 15 residues. CDR3 DNA sequence: TGTGCCAGCAGTTTCAGGGGGCTTGGCAATGAAAAACTGTTTTTT. Translated, it gives CASSFRGLGNEKLFF.

This clonotype was seen more than once but under ten times. V and J are TRBV12-3 or TRBV12-4 and TRBJ1-2; TRBD1 matches at 8 bases. The CDR3 is 14 amino acids. V lost 1 base to trimming and J lost 9 bases; unmatched junction nucleotides: 7. CDR3: CASSLGDRRHRYTF. CDR3 coding DNA: TGTGCCAGCAGTTTAGGGGACAGGAGGCATCGCTACACCTTC.

In this sample, this clonotype turned up many times. V usage is TRBV6-5 and J usage is TRBJ1-1, with TRBD1 as a possible D gene (5 bases). The length of the CDR3 is 11 residues. Germline values: CDR1 MNHEY, CDR2 SVGAGI. V was shortened by 2 bases and J by 10 bases, with 8 bases between the two germline ends. The CDR3 coding sequence is TGTGCCAGCAGTTACAGGGGCGCAGCTTTCTTT. It yields the protein CASSYRGAAFF.

The chain recombines TRBV20-1 with TRBJ1-1; D may be TRBD1 (5 bases). The germline V gene encodes CDR1 DFQATT and CDR2 SNEGSKA (reference sequence). CDR3 length: 13 residues. The V and J ends lost 6 bases and 5 bases respectively, with 16 bases between them. The CDR3 region has the DNA TGCAGTGCACCGGGGCAGAGGGAGACTGAAGCTTTCTTT. It yields the protein CSAPGQRETEAFF.

There are many counts of this clonotype. The chain is built from TRBV6-2 or TRBV6-3 and TRBJ2-5, with unresolved D. Germline CDR1 MNHEY, CDR2 SVGEGT. The CDR3 runs to 15 residues. V was shortened by 6 bases and J by 1 base, with 15 bases between the two germline ends. The chain's CDR3 is CASRIKQRLQETQYF. The CDR3 DNA sequence: TGTGCCAGCAGGATAAAACAGAGGCTCCAAGAGACCCAGTACTTC.

Ten or more counts support this clonotype. The genes are TRBV11-2 and TRBJ2-2, with a weak D call TRBD2 (5 bases). CDR3 size: 16 residues. The V and J ends lost 4 bases and 1 base respectively, with 13 bases between them. Germline V lookup: CDR1 SGHAT, CDR2 FQNNGV. CDR3 in amino acids: CASSWRRPGNTGELFF. DNA of the CDR3: TGTGCCAGCAGCTGGCGGAGGCCGGGGAACACCGGGGAGCTGTTTTTT. The full variable domain, its missing parts supplied by reference TRBV11-2 and TRBJ2-2, is EAGVAQSPRYKIIEKRQSVAFWCNPISGHATLYWYQQILGQGPKLLIQFQNNGVVDDSQLPKDRFSAERLKGVDSTLKIQPAKLEDSAVYLCASSWRRPGNTGELFFGEGSRLTVL.

The table lists this clonotype with a few counts. The genes are TRBV5-4 and TRBJ2-3, with D tentatively TRBD2 (6 bases). This CDR3 region has 15 residues. The ends were cut back, 2 bases at V and 2 bases at J, with 12 bases in the middle. CDR1 and CDR2 from the germline V gene are SGHNT and YYREEE (reference sequence). In nucleotides, the CDR3 is TGTGCCAGCAGCTTCCAGGCGGGGTCCACAGATACGCAGTATTTT. Translating it yields CASSFQAGSTDTQYF.

The sample holds many counts of this clonotype. The gene calls are TRBV6-2 or TRBV6-3 and TRBJ2-3; D is ambiguous. The CDR3 extends over 11 amino acids. The V end was cut by 6 bases, the J end by 4 bases, with 5 bases between. Germline V gene sequence: CDR1 MNHEY, CDR2 SVGEGT. CDR3 DNA: TGTGCCAGCAGGCTAGCAGATACGCAGTATTTT. Its protein is CASRLADTQYF.

Ten or more counts support this clonotype. The chain combines TRBV10-3 with TRBJ2-2, with 10 positions matching TRBD2. The germline CDR1 and CDR2 sequences are ENHRY and SYGVKD. Trimming cost V 2 bases and J 3 bases; bases outside gene matches: 0. This CDR3 comprises 15 residues. CDR3 bases: TGTGCCATCAGTGAGAGCGGGAGGGACACCGGGGAGCTGTTTTTT. Amino acids: CAISESGRDTGELFF.

This clonotype was detected a few times. The chain has TRBV27 and TRBJ1-5; no definite D call. This CDR3 spans 12 amino acids. CDR1 and CDR2 (germline): MNHEY, SMNVEV (reference sequence). Trimming shortened V by 4 bases and J by 6 bases, and 7 bases separated the two germline ends. CDR3 sequence (DNA): TGTGCCAGCAGTTGGGTCGGTCAGCCCCAGCATTTT. It specifies CASSWVGQPQHF.

This clonotype was counted many times. CDR3 loop: CASSLAPGSYEQYF. In DNA form, the CDR3 reads TGTGCCAGCAGCTTAGCCCCCGGAAGCTACGAGCAGTACTTC. The V gene is TRBV7-2, the J gene TRBJ2-7; D is unresolved. CDR3 length: 14 amino acids. V was cut by 0 bases and J by 3 bases, with 9 bases left in between. Germline CDR1 and CDR2: SGHTA and FQGNSA. The whole variable domain, filled in from reference TRBV7-2 and TRBJ2-7, reads GAGVSQSPSNKVTEKGKDVELRCDPISGHTALYWYRQSLGQGLEFLIYFQGNSAPDKSGLPSDRFSAERTGGSVSTLTIQRTQQEDSAVYLCASSLAPGSYEQYFGPGTRLTVT.

This clonotype was observed at least ten times. The chain joins TRBV25-1 to TRBJ2-5, with no clear D. CDR1 is MGHDK and CDR2 is SYGVNS in the germline V gene. Trimming took 4 bases from V and 5 from J, leaving 17 bases between them. This CDR3 contains 15 residues. The CDR3 spells CASSGERKGRETQYF. The CDR3 bases are TGTGCCAGCAGTGGCGAACGGAAGGGCCGGGAGACCCAGTACTTC. The full variable domain, rest sourced from reference TRBV25-1 and TRBJ2-5, is EADIYQTPRYLVIGTGKKITLECSQTMGHDKMYWYQQDPGMELHLIHYSYGVNSTEKGDLSSESTVSRIRTEHFPLTLESARPSHTSQYLCASSGERKGRETQYFGPGTRLLVL.

This clonotype was detected ten times or more. The chain combines TRBV20-1 with TRBJ2-1, with a tentative D call TRBD2 (5 bases). V was shortened by 3 bases and J by 8 bases, with 11 bases between the two germline ends. Germline V gene sequence: CDR1 DFQATT, CDR2 SNEGSKA (reference sequence). This CDR3 has 12 residues. CDR3 sequence (DNA): TGCAGTGCTAGCGGGATGGGCCATGAGCAGTTCTTC. This codes for CSASGMGHEQFF.

This clonotype was observed a few times. The chain joins TRBV18 to TRBJ1-1; possibly TRBD1 for D (6 bases). V lost 2 bases and J lost 7, with 14 bases in between. Germline V lookup: CDR1 KGHSH, CDR2 LQKENI. The CDR3 loop spans 14 amino acids. CDR3 in DNA: TGTGCCAGCTCACCATCGAACAGGGAAGGTGAAGCTTTCTTT. Its translation is CASSPSNREGEAFF.

V is TRBV11-2 and J is TRBJ1-4; D not certain. The CDR3 is 14 residues long. The germline V gene has CDR1 SGHAT and CDR2 FQNNGV. The V gene lost 1 base and the J gene lost 8 bases, with 11 bases spanning the gap. The CDR3 bases are TGTGCCAGCAGCTTAGTTGGGCCCCAGGAAAAACTGTTTTTT. Translation: CASSLVGPQEKLFF.

The chain carries TRBV6-6 and TRBJ2-3, with D possibly TRBD1 on 6 matching bases. Germline V gives CDR1 MNHNY, CDR2 SVGAGI (reference sequence). V lost 5 bases and J lost 2, with 17 bases in between. This CDR3 spans 16 amino acids. CDR3 nucleotides: TGTGCCAGCAGTACTTATCAGGGGTCCTTCACAGATACGCAGTATTTT. Translation gives CASSTYQGSFTDTQYF.

The chain couples TRBV7-9 to TRBJ2-2, with a tentative D call TRBD2 (6 bases). The germline CDR1 and CDR2 sequences are SEHNR and FQNEAQ (reference sequence). V was trimmed by 5 bases and J by 4 bases, leaving 14 bases between them. This CDR3 spans 15 amino acids. The CDR3 loop is CASSPRKAGTGELFF. CDR3 DNA: TGTGCCAGCAGCCCCAGGAAAGCGGGCACCGGGGAGCTGTTTTTT.

The chain employs TRBV7-6 and TRBJ1-2; D remains ambiguous. The germline V and J ends were trimmed by 5 bases and 2 bases, with 12 bases remaining between them. CDR3 length: 14 amino acids. Germline V gene data show CDR1 as SGHVS and CDR2 as FNYEAQ. The CDR3 DNA follows: TGTGCCAGCAGCAGCCTTTTCGGGAACTATGGCTACACCTTC. Its translation: CASSSLFGNYGYTF. Supplemented by reference TRBV7-6 and TRBJ1-2, the full variable domain reads GAGVSQSPRYKVTKRGQDVALRCDPISGHVSLYWYRQALGQGPEFLTYFNYEAQQDKSGLPNDRFSAERPEGSISTLTIQRTEQRDSAMYRCASSSLFGNYGYTFGSGTRLTVV.

In its sample, this clonotype was seen many times. The chain has TRBV6-1 and TRBJ2-7; D is unclear. V was pared by 4 bases and J by 7 bases, with 11 bases between. Germline values: CDR1 MNHNS, CDR2 SASEGT. The CDR3 spans 12 residues. The CDR3 DNA follows: TGTGCCAGCAGTGTGCTACGAGAAGAGCAGTACTTC. Translated: CASSVLREEQYF.

The V call is TRBV4-2, the J call TRBJ2-5; the D is unclear. Trimming removed 1 base from V and 2 bases from J, with 8 bases in between. Looked up from germline, CDR1 is LGHNA and CDR2 is YNFKEQ. CDR3 length: 14 residues. The CDR3 loop is CASSQGSVQETQYF. The CDR3 DNA sequence: TGTGCCAGCAGCCAAGGTTCGGTTCAAGAGACCCAGTACTTC.

This clonotype has more than one count but fewer than ten. The chain uses TRBV28 and TRBJ2-7, with 16 bases lining up with TRBD2. Germline V lookup: CDR1 MDHEN, CDR2 SYDVKM. V was pared by 4 bases and J by 2 bases, with 5 bases of the junction left unmatched. The CDR3 has 17 residues. CDR3 in amino acids: CASSSPGTSGRAYEQYF. The CDR3 DNA reads as TGTGCCAGCAGTTCCCCCGGGACTAGCGGGAGGGCCTACGAGCAGTACTTC.

This clonotype was detected ten times or more. This chain connects TRBV28 to TRBJ2-3; 7 bases are shared with TRBD2. Germline V gene lookup returns CDR1 MDHEN and CDR2 SYDVKM. This CDR3 comprises 13 residues. J was trimmed by 4 bases and V by 5 bases; bases with no gene match: 3. CDR3 nucleotides: TGTGCCAGCAGTCTGACTAGCCCAGATACGCAGTATTTT. Its translation is CASSLTSPDTQYF.

This clonotype has at least ten counts. V and J are TRBV7-2 and TRBJ1-5, with 8 bases identical to TRBD1. Germline V gene sequence: CDR1 SGHTA, CDR2 FQGNSA. The V gene end was trimmed by 5 bases and the J gene end by 4 bases; junction bases not matched to a gene: 4. CDR3 size: 14 residues. CDR3 in amino acids: CASSQNRGNQPQHF. The CDR3 bases are TGTGCCAGCAGCCAGAACAGGGGGAATCAGCCCCAGCATTTT.

In its sample, this clonotype was seen many times. The chain is built from TRBV6-2 or TRBV6-3 and TRBJ2-1; TRBD2 aligns across 12 bases. V lost 6 bases to trimming and J lost 8 bases; unmatched junction nucleotides: 8. The CDR3 has 15 amino acids. From germline, CDR1 is MNHEY and CDR2 SVGEGT. This chain's CDR3 is CASSRTSGNWHEQFF. The CDR3 DNA follows: TGTGCCAGCAGCCGGACTAGCGGGAACTGGCATGAGCAGTTCTTC.

This clonotype was recorded many times. The chain carries TRBV5-5 and TRBJ2-7; D ambiguous. The germline V gene encodes CDR1 SGHKS and CDR2 YYEKEE (reference sequence). CDR3 size: 16 residues. The germline V and J ends were trimmed by 1 base and 0 bases, with 14 bases remaining between them. CDR3 residues: CASSLMLTSSSYEQYF. The CDR3 region has the DNA TGTGCCAGCAGCTTGATGTTGACAAGCAGCTCCTACGAGCAGTACTTC.

This clonotype turned up a few times. V and J are TRBV6-5 and TRBJ2-7, with D tentatively TRBD1 or TRBD2 (5 bases each). The CDR3 covers 14 residues. The germline gives CDR1 MNHEY, CDR2 SVGAGI. The ends were cut back, 6 bases at V and 3 bases at J, with 15 bases in the middle. CDR3 bases: TGTGCCAGCAGCGTCGGGACGGGGATCTACGAGCAGTACTTC. It is translated as CASSVGTGIYEQYF.